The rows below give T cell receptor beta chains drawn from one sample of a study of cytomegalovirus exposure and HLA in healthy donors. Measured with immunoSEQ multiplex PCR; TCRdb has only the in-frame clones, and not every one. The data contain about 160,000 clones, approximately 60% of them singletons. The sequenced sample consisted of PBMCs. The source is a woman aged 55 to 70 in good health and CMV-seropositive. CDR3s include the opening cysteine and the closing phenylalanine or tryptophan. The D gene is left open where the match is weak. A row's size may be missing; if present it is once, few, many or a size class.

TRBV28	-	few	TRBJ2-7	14	CASTFGGVAHEQYF	TGTGCCAGCACCTTTGGCGGGGTGGCGCACGAGCAGTACTTC
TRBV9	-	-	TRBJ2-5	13	CASSAENQETQYF	TGTGCCAGCAGCGCCGAGAATCAAGAGACCCAGTACTTC
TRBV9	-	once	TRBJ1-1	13	CASSQGARGPQGF	TGTGCCAGCAGTCAAGGGGCCAGGGGCCCTCAGGGCTTT
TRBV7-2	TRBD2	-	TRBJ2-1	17	CASSLFPGGVNRGEQFF	TGTGCCAGCAGCTTATTCCCGGGAGGGGTTAATCGTGGGGAGCAGTTCTTC
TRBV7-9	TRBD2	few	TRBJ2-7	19	CASSSQGAGGPGGGYEQYF	TGTGCCAGCAGCTCTCAGGGAGCGGGAGGGCCGGGGGGAGGATACGAGCAGTACTTC
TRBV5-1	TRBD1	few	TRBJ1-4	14	CASSLGQGNEKLFF	TGCGCCAGCAGCTTGGGACAGGGGAATGAAAAACTGTTTTTT
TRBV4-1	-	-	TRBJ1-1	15	CASSQDGGMNTEAFF	TGCGCCAGCAGCCAAGATGGCGGGATGAACACTGAAGCTTTCTTT
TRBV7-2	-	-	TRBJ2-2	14	CASSLGQLTGELFF	TGTGCCAGCAGCCTAGGACAGCTAACCGGGGAGCTGTTTTTT
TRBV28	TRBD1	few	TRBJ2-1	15	CASSSRDRGRNEQFF	TGTGCCAGCAGTTCCCGGGACAGGGGACGAAATGAGCAGTTCTTC
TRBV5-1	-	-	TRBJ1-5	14	CASSPDSSNQPQHF	TGCGCCAGCAGCCCGGACAGTAGCAATCAGCCCCAGCATTTT
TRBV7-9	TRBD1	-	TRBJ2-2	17	CASSPFRDRGRSGELFF	TGTGCCAGCAGCCCTTTCAGGGACAGGGGGCGGTCCGGGGAGCTGTTTTTT
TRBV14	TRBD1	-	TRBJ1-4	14	CASSLQGAAEKLFF	TGTGCCAGCAGCCTGCAGGGGGCAGCTGAAAAACTGTTTTTT
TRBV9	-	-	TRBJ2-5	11	CASNLRETQYF	TGTGCCAGCAATCTTCGAGAGACCCAGTACTTC
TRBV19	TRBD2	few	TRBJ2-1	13	CASSMGLAGEQFF	TGTGCCAGTAGTATGGGACTAGCAGGTGAGCAGTTCTTC
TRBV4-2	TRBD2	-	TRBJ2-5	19	CASSQGVIAGGMYQETQYF	TGTGCCAGCAGCCAAGGTGTTATAGCGGGAGGGATGTACCAAGAGACCCAGTACTTC
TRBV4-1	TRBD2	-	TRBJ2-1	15	CASSRGLDGYNEQFF	TGCGCCAGCAGCCGGGGACTAGATGGCTACAATGAGCAGTTCTTC
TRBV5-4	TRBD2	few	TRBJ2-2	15	CASSLGQGGTGELFF	TGTGCCAGCAGCTTGGGCCAGGGAGGGACCGGGGAGCTGTTTTTT
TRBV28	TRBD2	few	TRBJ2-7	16	CASSSPGTSGSHEQYF	TGTGCCAGCAGTTCCCCCGGGACTAGCGGGAGCCACGAGCAGTACTTC
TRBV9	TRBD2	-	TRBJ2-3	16	CASSVGLAGYLDTQYF	TGTGCCAGCAGCGTCGGACTAGCGGGTTATTTAGATACGCAGTATTTT
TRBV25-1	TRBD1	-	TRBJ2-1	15	CASSEPRQGDNEQFF	TGTGCCAGCAGCGAACCGAGACAGGGTGATAATGAGCAGTTCTTC
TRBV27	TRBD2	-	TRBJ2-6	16	CASKNGRSSGANVLTF	TGTGCCAGCAAAAACGGGAGGTCCTCTGGGGCCAACGTCCTGACTTTC
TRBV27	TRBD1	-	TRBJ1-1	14	CASWTGRRNTEAFF	TGTGCCAGCTGGACAGGACGAAGAAACACTGAAGCTTTCTTT
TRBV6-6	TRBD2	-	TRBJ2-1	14	CASSLTSGYNEQFF	TGTGCCAGCAGCTTGACTAGCGGCTACAATGAGCAGTTCTTC
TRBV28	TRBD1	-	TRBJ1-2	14	CASGTTGAGYGYTF	TGTGCCAGCGGAACGACAGGGGCGGGCTATGGCTACACCTTC
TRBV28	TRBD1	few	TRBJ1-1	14	CASSSSGQGTEAFF	TGTGCCAGCAGCTCCTCAGGACAGGGGACTGAAGCTTTCTTT
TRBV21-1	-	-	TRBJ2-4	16	CASSKGSFEGLNIQYF	TGTGCCAGCAGCAAAGGGAGCTTCGAAGGCCTAAACATTCAGTACTTC
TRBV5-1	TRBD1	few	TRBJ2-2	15	CASSAAGQGSGELFF	TGCGCCAGCAGCGCCGCCGGACAGGGGTCCGGGGAGCTGTTTTTT
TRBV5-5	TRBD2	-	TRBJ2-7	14	CASSPISGYTEQYF	TGTGCCAGCAGCCCTATTAGCGGGTACACCGAGCAGTACTTC
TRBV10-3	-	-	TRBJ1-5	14	CAINQTGINQPQHF	TGTGCCATCAACCAGACAGGCATTAATCAGCCCCAGCATTTT
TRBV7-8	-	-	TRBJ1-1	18	CASSPRTVRGLMNTEAFF	TGTGCCAGCAGCCCCAGGACAGTGAGGGGCCTGATGAACACTGAAGCTTTCTTT
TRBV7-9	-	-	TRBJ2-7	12	CASSHREYEQYF	TGTGCCAGCAGCCACAGGGAGTACGAGCAGTACTTC
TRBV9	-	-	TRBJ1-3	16	CASSADSSISGNTIYF	TGTGCCAGCAGCGCGGACAGCTCTATCTCTGGAAACACCATATATTTT